Given below is one T cell receptor beta chain in context. What it binds is unknown. This record belongs to a study of blood T cells in healthy people across ages. The CDR3 is made up of 16 amino acids. Germline V gene sequence: CDR1 SGHTA, CDR2 FQGNSA. Trimming took 2 bases from V and 7 from J, leaving 15 bases between them. Study results and limitations: The lack of PBMC sorting stopped any conclusive naive versus antigen-experienced comparison. Roughly linear age-related decline in beta diversity appeared, significant by age around 40.

Healthy Russian Caucasian donors spanned ages about 6 to 100 years. Next came a second PCR, run for about 7 to 12 cycles, which used a sample-barcoded 5' primer along with a J-beta primer mix. TCRdb ran MiXCR on the 5' RACE reads and lists one entry per CDR3 protein. The sample has hundreds of thousands of distinct CDR3 sequences, over 40% seen once; the top ten hold about 32%. This chain links TRBV7-2 with TRBJ1-6; TRBD1 is a possible D gene (6 bases). Sequencing was performed on blood. The receptor's source is a man older than 75 in good health. For the CDR3, the DNA is TGTGCCAGCAGCTTATCGTATGGGGGCCCAAATTCACCCCTCCACTTT. This codes for CASSLSYGGPNSPLHF.